The 24 T cell receptor beta chains reported below all come from one sample, sequenced in a study of shared clonotypes between healthy human individuals. TCRdb keeps only in-frame clones here, not all; method: immunoSEQ multiplex PCR. The table shows about 2 million clones, with about 95% occurring only once. The sample consisted of naive CD4+ T cells sorted from blood. Subset specified: CD45RA+ positively selected. All receptors derive from a man aged 18 to 29 in good health.

The chain is built from TRBV10-1 and TRBJ1-4, with 7 bases that match TRBD1. The CDR3 spans 14 residues. Trimming cost V 4 bases and J 8 bases; bases outside gene matches: 7. Germline V gene data show CDR1 as WNHNN and CDR2 as SYGVQD (reference sequence). The CDR3 DNA reads TGCGCCAGCAGTGGGACAGGATCTGGCGAAAAACTGTTTTTT. Translation: CASSGTGSGEKLFF.

The chain uses TRBV4-3 and TRBJ1-1; D not certain. CDR1 and CDR2 from the germline V gene are LGHNA and YSLEER. The CDR3 spans 16 residues. The V end lost 0 bases, the J end lost 3 bases, and 14 bases lay between the germline ends. The CDR3 region is CASSQESYGEYTEAFF. CDR3 coding DNA: TGCGCCAGCAGCCAAGAGTCTTACGGGGAATACACTGAAGCTTTCTTT.

On this clone itself: Other DNA sequences in this sample translate to the same CDR3. The rearrangement links TRBV5-1 to TRBJ2-5; D unclear. The CDR3 is 12 amino acids. V lost 0 bases and J lost 3, with 3 bases in between. Per the germline V gene, CDR1 is SGHRS and CDR2 is YFSETQ. The CDR3 coding sequence is TGCGCCAGCAGCTTGGTCGAAGAGACCCAGTACTTC. Encoded protein: CASSLVEETQYF.

This rearrangement joins TRBV11-2 to TRBJ1-2; TRBD1 might be the D (5 bases). Trimming took off 5 bases at V and 8 bases at J, with 18 bases between the two ends. The CDR3 extends over 14 amino acids. Germline V gene sequence: CDR1 SGHAT, CDR2 FQNNGV. As DNA, the CDR3 is TGTGCCAGCAGCCGCGGGGAGGGGATCGGCGGCTACACCTTC. Translating it yields CASSRGEGIGGYTF.

The V gene is TRBV5-4, the J gene TRBJ2-3; D is unresolved. With 4 bases removed from V and 0 bases from J, the gap between germline ends came to 15 bases. This CDR3 contains 16 residues. From germline, CDR1 is SGHNT and CDR2 YYREEE (reference sequence). As DNA, the CDR3 is TGTGCCAGCAGCCCAAGCACAGCTACGAGCACAGATACGCAGTATTTT. This translates into CASSPSTATSTDTQYF.

The chain carries TRBV6-5 and TRBJ1-1, with D possibly being TRBD1 (5 bases). V shed 0 bases and J shed 4 bases, with 12 bases lying between them. Germline lookup yields CDR1 MNHEY and CDR2 SVGAGI. CDR3 length: 15 amino acids. The CDR3 sequence is CASSYSSWGITEAFF. The CDR3 coding sequence is TGTGCCAGCAGTTACTCGAGTTGGGGGATCACTGAAGCTTTCTTT.

The chain employs TRBV2 and TRBJ1-5; D perhaps matches TRBD1 (6 bases). The CDR3 has 14 amino acids. The V gene's germline CDR1 is SNHLY and CDR2 FYNNEI. Trimming removed 4 bases from V and 4 bases from J, with 11 bases in between. The CDR3 loop is CASSVRGGNQPQHF. The CDR3 region has the DNA TGTGCCAGCAGTGTTCGAGGGGGGAATCAGCCCCAGCATTTT.

The chain couples TRBV30 to TRBJ2-3, with no clear D. This CDR3 is built from 14 residues. Germline-derived CDR1 and CDR2 are GTSNPN and SVGIG (reference sequence). Trimming cost V 2 bases and J 8 bases, with 17 bases left between them. This chain's CDR3 is CAWSPNGSPGTQYF. CDR3 nucleotides: TGTGCCTGGAGTCCGAACGGAAGCCCTGGTACGCAGTATTTT.

V usage is TRBV6-6 and J usage is TRBJ1-2; TRBD1 matches 12 bases. V was pared by 6 bases and J by 4 bases, with 9 bases of the junction left unmatched. Germline assignment: CDR1 MNHNY and CDR2 SVGAGI (reference sequence). The CDR3 covers 16 residues. CDR3 protein: CASSPWGTGGGYGYTF. CDR3 in DNA: TGTGCCAGCAGCCCCTGGGGGACAGGGGGCGGCTATGGCTACACCTTC.

The chain has TRBV7-6 and TRBJ2-1, with D possibly matching TRBD2 (5 bases). Trimming took off 5 bases at V and 2 bases at J, with 16 bases between the two ends. Germline CDR1 is SGHVS and CDR2 is FNYEAQ. The CDR3 extends over 16 amino acids. The CDR3 DNA is TGTGCCAGCAGCCACCCCGGCGGGCAACCCTACAATGAGCAGTTCTTC. It codes for CASSHPGGQPYNEQFF. The full variable domain, its missing parts supplied by reference TRBV7-6 and TRBJ2-1, is GAGVSQSPRYKVTKRGQDVALRCDPISGHVSLYWYRQALGQGPEFLTYFNYEAQQDKSGLPNDRFSAERPEGSISTLTIQRTEQRDSAMYRCASSHPGGQPYNEQFFGPGTRLTVL.

This chain links TRBV25-1 with TRBJ2-3, with 7 bases lining up with TRBD2. Germline CDR1 and CDR2: MGHDK and SYGVNS. This CDR3 comprises 18 residues. Trimming cost V 7 bases and J 0 bases; bases outside gene matches: 16. The DNA of the CDR3 is TGTGCCAGCATGCCTGTGATCGGGGATAGCGGGAGCACAGATACGCAGTATTTT. This gives the protein CASMPVIGDSGSTDTQYF.

The chain has TRBV6-1 and TRBJ2-2; 7 nucleotides match TRBD1. CDR1 is MNHNS and CDR2 is SASEGT in the germline V gene. Trimming at V came to 3 bases and at J to 1 base, leaving 2 bases not matched to a gene. The CDR3 loop spans 15 amino acids. DNA of the CDR3: TGTGCCAGCAGTGACCGGGACAGGAACACCGGGGAGCTGTTTTTT. Residues: CASSDRDRNTGELFF.

The chain links TRBV10-3 to TRBJ1-3; no clear D. Germline V gives CDR1 ENHRY, CDR2 SYGVKD. V dropped 4 bases and J dropped 3 bases, with 16 bases sitting between them. CDR3 length equals 16 residues. The CDR3 bases are TGTGCCATCAGTGTTACCGGGCGATTCGATGGAAACACCATATATTTT. It encodes CAISVTGRFDGNTIYF.

The chain carries TRBV28 and TRBJ1-2; 9 bases map to TRBD1. Germline CDR1 MDHEN, CDR2 SYDVKM. The V and J ends lost 5 bases and 6 bases, in that order; junction bases with no gene match: 10. The CDR3 is 15 amino acids. The CDR3 DNA follows: TGTGCCAGCAGTGGCCGGGACAGGGTTTATCATGGCTACACCTTC. Translation gives CASSGRDRVYHGYTF.

This chain connects TRBV18 to TRBJ2-3; no firm D call. Trimming took off 3 bases at V and 1 base at J, with 11 bases between the two ends. CDR3 length equals 15 residues. CDR1 and CDR2 (germline): KGHSH, LQKENI. CDR3 nucleotides: TGTGCCAGCTCACCCAGGCGTGTCGGCACAGATACGCAGTATTTT. As protein: CASSPRRVGTDTQYF.

This clone has just one count. The V and J genes are TRBV9 and TRBJ1-6; D not certain. The CDR3 extends over 16 amino acids. V lost 0 bases and J 6 bases, leaving 13 bases between the germline ends. The germline CDR1 and CDR2 sequences are SGDLS and YYNGEE. The CDR3 region is CASSVEVGVRNSPLHF. In DNA form, the CDR3 reads TGTGCCAGCAGCGTAGAGGTCGGGGTTCGTAATTCACCCCTCCACTTT.

The chain combines TRBV18 with TRBJ1-1, with 7 bases fitting TRBD1. Germline CDR1 and CDR2: KGHSH and LQKENI. With 6 bases clipped from V and 8 bases from J, the junction kept 12 bases outside the gene matches. CDR3 length: 14 amino acids. This CDR3 is CASSPGQYTPEAFF. The CDR3, as DNA: TGTGCCAGCTCCCCGGGACAGTATACCCCGGAAGCTTTCTTT.

This chain connects TRBV2 to TRBJ1-3; the D is unclear. This CDR3 region has 16 residues. Looked up from germline, CDR1 is SNHLY and CDR2 is FYNNEI. V dropped 4 bases and J dropped 0 bases, with 13 bases sitting between them. The CDR3 coding sequence is TGTGCCAGCAGTGCGGAAGGGAGGATCTCTGGAAACACCATATATTTT. Its translation is CASSAEGRISGNTIYF.

The V and J genes are TRBV7-8 and TRBJ1-2; D ambiguous. V was pared by 1 base and J by 0 bases, with 6 bases between. The CDR3 runs 14 residues. The germline gives CDR1 SGHVS, CDR2 FQNEAQ. For the CDR3, the DNA is TGTGCCAGCAGCTTAGGGATTACTAACTATGGCTACACCTTC. It yields the protein CASSLGITNYGYTF.

The V gene is TRBV6-4, the J gene TRBJ2-2, with unresolved D. Germline V gives CDR1 MRHNA, CDR2 SNTAGT. The CDR3 consists of 14 residues. V was cut by 8 bases and J by 0 bases, with 10 bases left in between. CDR3 bases: TGTGCCAGCGCGGTCAGCGCGAACACCGGGGAGCTGTTTTTT. As protein: CASAVSANTGELFF.

This chain connects TRBV30 to TRBJ2-7, with a weak D call TRBD2 (6 bases). The CDR3 contains 11 residues. The germline V and J ends were trimmed by 8 bases and 3 bases, with 11 bases remaining between them. CDR1 and CDR2 from the germline V gene are GTSNPN and SVGIG (reference sequence). CDR3 amino acids: CARGKSYEQYF. The DNA of the CDR3 is TGTGCCCGGGGGAAGAGCTACGAGCAGTACTTC.

This clone was detected ten times or more. The chain carries TRBV25-1 and TRBJ2-5; D is unclear. The germline V gene has CDR1 MGHDK and CDR2 SYGVNS. The CDR3 spans 14 residues. Trimming took 3 bases from V and 2 from J, leaving 10 bases between them. The CDR3: CASSEWVTQETQYF. DNA of the CDR3: TGTGCCAGCAGTGAGTGGGTTACTCAAGAGACCCAGTACTTC.

The chain combines TRBV5-1 with TRBJ2-7; 9 nucleotides agree with TRBD1. From germline, CDR1 is SGHRS and CDR2 YFSETQ. J was trimmed by 7 bases and V by 4 bases; bases with no gene match: 9. The CDR3 runs 14 residues. DNA for the CDR3: TGCGCCAGCAGCGAGGGACAGGGTCTCGGGGAGCAGTACTTC. It is translated as CASSEGQGLGEQYF.

V is TRBV4-3 and J is TRBJ2-1; D remains unclear. Looked up from germline, CDR1 is LGHNA and CDR2 is YSLEER. CDR3 size: 15 residues. With 3 bases removed from V and 0 bases from J, the gap between germline ends came to 9 bases. The CDR3 bases are TGCGCCAGCAGCCAGTGGACGGACTCCTACAATGAGCAGTTCTTC. The encoded protein is CASSQWTDSYNEQFF.